This TCR beta chain was documented in a study of T cells in Graves' hyperthyroidism and ophthalmopathy (dated by TCRdb to between 2018 and 2021). As for the study more broadly: Peripheral blood samples were taken at initial diagnosis, before any treatment was given. The approximately 100 discovery patients were divided at random into training and test sets in a 7:3 ratio. In over five Graves' hyperthyroidism patients, the study also compared T-cell repertoires from thyroid tissue with T-cell repertoires from blood. Following sampling, methimazole starting at 30 mg daily was given to hyperthyroidism patients, and high-dose intravenous methylprednisolone was given to ophthalmopathy patients. To identify TCR V-J signatures that set the groups apart, the researchers used a discovery cohort of 100 patients, made up of roughly 45 with Graves' ophthalmopathy and 55 to 65 with stable Graves' hyperthyroidism. Prospective prediction of ophthalmopathy was tested in an independent validation cohort of approximately 18 hyperthyroidism patients and 17 patients who later progressed to ophthalmopathy. TCR Vbeta CDR3 sequencing of 135 peripheral blood samples (about 45 ophthalmopathy, 75 to 85 hyperthyroidism and approximately 17 progressor patients) is reported in the paper. Beyond this particular receptor, the publication reports: Most expanded thyroid clonotypes (frequency above 0.001) were also found in blood, which suggests that blood repertoires may mirror thyroid immune responses. A 13 V-J signature model separated ophthalmopathy from stable hyperthyroidism, with 87.88% sensitivity and roughly 81% specificity in cross-validation and 80%/75% in testing. In validation, the model predicted progression to ophthalmopathy a median of about 5.9 months before onset, with approximately 71% sensitivity and 72.22% specificity. Sample size was not statistically predetermined, and investigators were not blinded to group allocation.

Graves' hyperthyroidism was defined as stable when no progression to ophthalmopathy occurred over 18 months of follow-up. Hyperthyroidism patients were aged 18 to 65 years and newly diagnosed, with disease duration of less than 2 months. Patients with uncontrolled infections, other autoimmune diseases, pregnancy or lactation were excluded. Clinical symptoms, serum thyroxine and TRAb, thyroid ultrasound, and orbital computed tomography formed the basis for the diagnoses. PBMCs were separated from 10 ml of fresh peripheral blood using Ficoll-Paque density gradient centrifugation. Total RNA was extracted with Trizol reagent, and quality was checked on an Agilent 2100 Bioanalyzer. CDR1 and CDR2 (SGHNT, YYREEE) derive from the germline V gene (reference sequence). V is trimmed back by 3 bases and J by 3 bases, and the junction contains 4 bases that no gene match accounts for. Its CDR3 holds 15 amino acids, cysteine through phenylalanine. Only the CDR3 part of the read is kept: 45 bases, read in frame from the first base.

To note about this clonotype: Its target antigen remains unknown. No base quality information exists; no much larger clone differs at one position.

TCR beta CDR3 regions were amplified from RNA transcripts. A first-round RT-PCR of the TCR CDR3 used the HTBI primer set with the Qiagen OneStep RT-PCR kit. Libraries were constructed in a second round of multiplex PCR, after which size selection and purification were performed. The libraries were sequenced on an Illumina HiSeq2000 using paired-end 100 bp reads. The paper's data handling went like this. SOAPnuke was used to process the raw data, removing reads that contained adapters or uncalled bases, had a mean Phred below 15, or lacked an exact match to the constant primer or identifier. COPE v1.2.5 was used to merge the high-quality paired reads, and each unique nucleotide sequence was defined as a clonotype. Clonotypes were aligned to IMGT TRBV, TRBD and TRBJ reference segments using MiTCR v1.1. Only V-J combinations with frequency above 0.0001, covering approximately 99% of repertoires, were analysed. A TCS score was defined as the ratio between F50 (clonal expansion) and ExV (chaos), using BLOSUM62-based TCRdist between CDR3 peptides within each V-J. Welch's t-statistics and random forest reduced approximately 520 V-J features to under 15, which were used in a naive Bayes classifier (R e1071). Thyroid-blood repertoire similarity was quantified with the Morisita-Horn index. The public reads were quality trimmed at Q25 with fastp and then assembled into clones with MiXCR by TCRdb, keeping productive beta chains. When rows share a CDR3 protein, they turn into one entry using the most common DNA and genes. The V and J calls follow TCRdb's processing rather than the paper's. This sample comprises over 700,000 distinct CDR3 sequences, about a third of them detected only once. The ten largest account for less than 40% of the sample.

Recombination connected TRBV5-4 to TRBJ2-5, with 11 junctional bases fitting TRBD1. The sample was blood. The TCR originated in a woman aged 40-49 years with Graves' hyperthyroidism. The CDR3 is CASSSWTGGEETQYF. The sequenced DNA: TGTGCCAGCAGCTCCTGGACAGGGGGCGAAGAGACCCAGTACTTC.